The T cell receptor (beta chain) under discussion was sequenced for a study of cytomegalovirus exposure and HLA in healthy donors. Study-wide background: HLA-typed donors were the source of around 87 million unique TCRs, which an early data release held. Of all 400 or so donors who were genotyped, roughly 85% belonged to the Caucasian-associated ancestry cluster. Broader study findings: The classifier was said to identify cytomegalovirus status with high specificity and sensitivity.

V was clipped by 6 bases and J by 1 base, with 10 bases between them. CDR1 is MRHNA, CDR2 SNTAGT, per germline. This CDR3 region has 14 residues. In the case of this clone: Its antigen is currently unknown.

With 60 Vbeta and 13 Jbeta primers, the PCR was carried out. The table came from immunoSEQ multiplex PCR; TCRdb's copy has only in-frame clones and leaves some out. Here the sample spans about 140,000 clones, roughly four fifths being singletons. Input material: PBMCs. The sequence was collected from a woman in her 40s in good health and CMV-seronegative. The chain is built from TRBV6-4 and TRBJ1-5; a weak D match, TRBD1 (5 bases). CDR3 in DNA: TGTGCCAGCAGGGGACTGTACAGCAATCAGCCCCAGCATTTT. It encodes CASRGLYSNQPQHF.